This TCR beta chain was captured by sequencing in a study of OX40 agonist ivuxolimab in advanced cancers. The overall study: Patients took ivuxolimab, an agonistic anti-OX40 (CD134) antibody.

A word on this clone: No antigen is known for it.

Trimming left V 1 base short and J 2 bases short, with 5 bases between. This CDR3 has 12 amino acids. Looked up from germline, CDR1 is GTSNPN and CDR2 is SVGIG (reference sequence). Study results and limitations: At 0.1 to 3.0 mg/kg, clonal expansion of CD4+ and CD8+ blood T cells had occurred by week 6.

Autoimmune disease history or systemic immunosuppression led to patient exclusion. The investigators sampled blood at baseline, at cycle 4 day 1, and at cycle 7 day 1. Sequencing used immunoSEQ multiplex PCR; TCRdb keeps in-frame clones, though not all of them. The sample includes 100,000 to 120,000 clones, about 92% of them seen just once. The TCR comes from an adult with an advanced solid tumor such as melanoma, head and neck, liver or kidney cancer. This chain joins TRBV30 and TRBJ1-2; D remains ambiguous. Sequencing used CD4+ or CD8+ T cells sorted from blood, obtained in a trial of the OX40 agonist ivuxolimab. In nucleotides, the CDR3 is TGTGCCTGGAGTGAGAGGAACTATGGCTACACCTTC. It is translated as CAWSERNYGYTF.